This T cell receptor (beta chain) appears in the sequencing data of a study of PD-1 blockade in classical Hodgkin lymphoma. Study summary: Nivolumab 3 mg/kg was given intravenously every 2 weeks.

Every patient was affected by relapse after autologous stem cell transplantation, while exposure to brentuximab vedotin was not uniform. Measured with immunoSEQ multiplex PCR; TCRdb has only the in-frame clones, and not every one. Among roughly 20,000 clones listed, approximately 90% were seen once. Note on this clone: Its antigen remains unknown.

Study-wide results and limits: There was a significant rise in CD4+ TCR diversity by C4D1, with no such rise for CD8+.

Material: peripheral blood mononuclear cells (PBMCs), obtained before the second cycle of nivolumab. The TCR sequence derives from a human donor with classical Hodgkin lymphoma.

The chain's CDR3 is CASRPAEVGTQYF. Here the CDR3 DNA reads TGCGCCAGCAGACCCGCCGAAGTCGGGACCCAGTACTTC. The rearrangement uses TRBV5-1 and TRBJ2-5; D is undetermined. V was clipped by 5 bases and J by 7 bases, with 15 bases between them. CDR1 and CDR2 from the germline V gene are SGHRS and YFSETQ. This CDR3 region has 13 residues.